Listed below are T cell receptor beta chains from one sample, sequenced in a study of T-cell memory formation after mild COVID-19. TCRdb re-called the 5' RACE reads through MiXCR, storing one row per CDR3 protein. This table holds 140,000 or so distinct CDR3 sequences, 11% to 15% found once. Source material: PBMCs or a T cell subset sorted from them (not recorded which). The receptors were gathered from an adult woman who had mild COVID-19 (a few samples of this study predate the infection). Cell type and time point are not known. CDR3s include the opening cysteine and the closing phenylalanine or tryptophan. The order of the fields is J gene, D gene, clone size, V gene, CDR3 DNA, CDR3 protein. The D gene is left open where the match is weak. Where a row states a size, it is once, few, many or the class of an expanded clone; other rows omit it.

>TRBJ2-7|-|few|TRBV7-6
TGTGCCAGCAGCCCGAAGGGGGGGGCCTGCGAGCAGTACTTC
CASSPKGGACEQYF
>TRBJ2-7|TRBD1|few|TRBV24-1
TGTGCCGCCCTCCTCGGGACAGGGTGCGAGCAGTACTTC
CAALLGTGCEQYF
>TRBJ2-7|TRBD2|-|TRBV7-2
TGTGCCAGCAGCTTAGGACGGCGGGAGGCAACCTACGAGCAGTACTTC
CASSLGRREATYEQYF
>TRBJ2-7|-|few|TRBV10-3
TGTGCCATCAGTGAGCTTGGGGACCCGTTTTCCTACGAGCAGTACTTC
CAISELGDPFSYEQYF
>TRBJ2-2|-|-|TRBV21-1
TGTGCCAGCAGCTTCCGACAGGGGGAACGCACCGGGGAGCTGTTTTTT
CASSFRQGERTGELFF
>TRBJ2-7|TRBD1|few|TRBV7-9
TGTGCCAGCAGCTACGGACAGGGGAGCTCCTACGAGCAGTACTTC
CASSYGQGSSYEQYF
>TRBJ1-1|TRBD1|few|TRBV6-5
TGTGCCAGCAGTTACTCGACAGGGGGCACTGAAGCTTTCTTT
CASSYSTGGTEAFF
>TRBJ2-1|-|-|TRBV29-1
TGCAGCGTTGAGACCCCCCCGGGGGAAATGATCAATGAGCAGTTCTTC
CSVETPPGEMINEQFF
>TRBJ2-7|TRBD2|-|TRBV20-1
TGCAGTGCTAGAGATCAGAATAGCGGGGGTTACGAGCAGTACTTC
CSARDQNSGGYEQYF
>TRBJ2-1|TRBD1|-|TRBV7-9
TGTGCCAGCAGCTTATCAGTGAGGACAGGGAGCTCCTACAATGAGCAGTTCTTC
CASSLSVRTGSSYNEQFF
>TRBJ2-5|-|few|TRBV15
TGTGCCACCAGCAAGGGTGATGGGGAGACCCAGTACTTC
CATSKGDGETQYF
>TRBJ2-2|TRBD1|-|TRBV19
TGTGCCAGCCTCCCGACAGGGGGGGACACCGGGGAGCTGTTTTTT
CASLPTGGDTGELFF
>TRBJ1-1|TRBD1|few|TRBV7-6
TGTGCCAGCAGCCGGGACAGCTACACTGAAGCTTTCTTT
CASSRDSYTEAFF
>TRBJ2-1|-|-|TRBV4-1
TGCGCCAGCAGCCAAGAACACGGGGTCCTCTACAATGAGCAGTTCTTC
CASSQEHGVLYNEQFF
>TRBJ2-3|-|few|TRBV5-1
TGCGCCAGCAGCTTGGGTTGGGGACGCACAGATACGCAGTATTTT
CASSLGWGRTDTQYF
>TRBJ1-1|-|many|TRBV5-5
TGTGCCAGCAGCAGGACAGTAGGGACTGAAGCTTTCTTT
CASSRTVGTEAFF
>TRBJ2-3|-|-|TRBV12-3/TRBV12-4
TGTGCCAGCAGTTTCGTGAGCACAGATACGCAGTATTTT
CASSFVSTDTQYF
>TRBJ1-5|-|once|TRBV6-2/TRBV6-3
TGTGCCAGCAGTTACTCCCCGAATTTTGCGACGTGGGAACAGCCCCAGCATTTT
CASSYSPNFATWEQPQHF
>TRBJ1-2|-|few|TRBV2
TGTGCCAGCAGTGATCGCCCGCAGGGACAAACATATGGCTACACCTTC
CASSDRPQGQTYGYTF
>TRBJ2-7|TRBD2|many|TRBV7-8
TGTGCCAGCAGCTTGGGCGGGACTACCTACGAGCAGTACTTC
CASSLGGTTYEQYF
>TRBJ2-7|TRBD1|few|TRBV9
TGTGCCAGCAGTCCGGGACAGGGGGACAGGGAGCAGTACTTC
CASSPGQGDREQYF
>TRBJ2-7|-|few|TRBV15
TGTGCCACCAGCCGCGAGGGGGGGATCTCCTACGAGCAGTACTTC
CATSREGGISYEQYF
>TRBJ1-5|-|many|TRBV20-1
TGCAGTGCTAGAGATTCGGGGTTCAGCAATCAGCCCCAGCATTTT
CSARDSGFSNQPQHF
>TRBJ1-1|-|-|TRBV3-1
TGTGCCAGCAGCCAAGCCTATGGTGAAGCTTTCTTT
CASSQAYGEAFF
>TRBJ1-2|-|-|TRBV9
TGTGCCAGCAGCGTAGGTGGGGGGGGCACTAACTATGGCTACACCTTC
CASSVGGGGTNYGYTF
>TRBJ1-4|-|once|TRBV12-3/TRBV12-4
TGTGCCAGCAGTCCTGGTGACAGGAGTAATGAAAAACTGTTTTTT
CASSPGDRSNEKLFF
>TRBJ2-1|TRBD2|-|TRBV4-1
TGCGCCAGCAGCCAAAGCGGGACTAGCGGTTACAATGAGCAGTTCTTC
CASSQSGTSGYNEQFF
>TRBJ2-7|TRBD1|-|TRBV27
TGTGCCAGCAGTCCCCGACAGGGTCATAGGTACGAGCAGTACTTC
CASSPRQGHRYEQYF
>TRBJ1-2|-|-|TRBV4-2
TGTGCCAGCAGCCAAGATTTTAGGACAGTCGCTAACTATGGCTACACCTTC
CASSQDFRTVANYGYTF
>TRBJ1-5|-|few|TRBV27
TGTGCCAGCAGTTCCATCGGCGGGGCGTATCAGCCCCAGCATTTT
CASSSIGGAYQPQHF
>TRBJ2-1|TRBD2|few|TRBV7-9
TGTGCCAGCAAACTAGCGGGAGCCAATGAGCAGTTCTTC
CASKLAGANEQFF
>TRBJ2-1|TRBD2|few|TRBV5-6
TGTGCCAGCAGCTTGGCCGGACTAGCGAGCTACAATGAGCAGTTCTTC
CASSLAGLASYNEQFF
>TRBJ2-7|-|few|TRBV13
TGTGCCAGCAGCTTAGGGACTTGGGTATACGAGCAGTACTTC
CASSLGTWVYEQYF
>TRBJ2-7|TRBD1|few|TRBV12-3/TRBV12-4
TGTGCCAGCAGGGGACAGGGCCGCTCCTACGAGCAGTACTTC
CASRGQGRSYEQYF
>TRBJ2-1|-|few|TRBV7-9
TGTGCCAGCAGCTCACAGAATTTCAATGAGCAGTTCTTC
CASSSQNFNEQFF
>TRBJ2-7|TRBD2|few|TRBV6-5
TGTGCCAGCAGTTACTCGATGTCGGGAGGGGCCGAGCAGTACTTC
CASSYSMSGGAEQYF
>TRBJ1-5|-|-|TRBV6-1
TGTGCCAGCAGTGAAATGGATAGCAATCAGCCCCAGCATTTT
CASSEMDSNQPQHF
>TRBJ2-3|-|-|TRBV20-1
TGCAGTGCCACAACCCTCCCTGACACGACAGATACGCAGTATTTT
CSATTLPDTTDTQYF
>TRBJ2-1|-|-|TRBV13
TGTGCCAGCAGCACCTTAGCGGTACCCTACAATGAGCAGTTCTTC
CASSTLAVPYNEQFF
>TRBJ2-5|-|-|TRBV24-1
TGTGCCACCCAAGCCCACATGGAGGAGACCCAGTACTTC
CATQAHMEETQYF
>TRBJ2-7|-|many|TRBV20-1
TGCAGTGCTAGGGGCCAGGGGCTTTTTTCCTACGAGCAGTACTTC
CSARGQGLFSYEQYF
>TRBJ2-2|-|-|TRBV29-1
TGCAGCGTTGAAGATGCCGTGACCGGGGAGCTGTTTTTT
CSVEDAVTGELFF
>TRBJ2-7|-|many|TRBV27
TGTGCCAGCAGTTTAGGTGGGGCGGGTGAGCAGTACTTC
CASSLGGAGEQYF